The TCR beta chain described here comes from a study of blood T cell repertoires in COVID-19. Germline V gives CDR1 PRHDT, CDR2 FYEKMQ (reference sequence). The CDR3 is made up of 13 amino acids. V dropped 4 bases and J dropped 8; count of bases not matched to a gene: 4. Using immunoSEQ multiplex PCR, the repertoire was profiled, and TCRdb retains in-frame clones only, with some absent. The table lists roughly 250,000 clones, approximately 83% of them singletons. The chain combines TRBV13 with TRBJ1-1; TRBD1 matches at 10 bases. The clonotype was recovered from a person aged 70 to 79 with COVID-19, enrolled during active disease. Sequenced material: peripheral blood. In DNA, the CDR3 is TGTGCCAGCAGCTGGGACAGGGGAGTCGAAGCTTTCTTT. Its protein product is CASSWDRGVEAFF.